This T cell receptor beta chain was recovered during a study of a mutant IDH1 vaccine in newly diagnosed glioma (dated by TCRdb to the early 2020s). A note on the overall study: Across visits V03 through V10, patients got a total of eight vaccinations, given in weeks 1, 3, 5, 7, 11, 15, 19 and 23. Of the 30 to 35 patients who were treated, around 62% were male and around 38% were female, and the mean age was approximately 40 years. For exploratory analyses, longitudinal TCRB deep sequencing was carried out in around 26 treated patients wherever samples were available. Peripheral blood was drawn at six visits: V03 (baseline), V05, V07, V10, V12 and V13. Before enrollment, most patients had been given radiochemotherapy with temozolomide as standard therapy, while the rest had received either radiotherapy alone or temozolomide alone. Vaccination was initiated 4-6 weeks after radiotherapy alone, or concurrently with temozolomide cycles in the chemotherapy-containing groups.

The library was generated by the immunoSEQ multiplex PCR assay. Following the manufacturer's protocol, the hsTCRB Kit was used to amplify rearranged TCR beta chain sequences. TCRB libraries were sequenced on an Illumina MiSeq. Processing in the source paper ran as follows. Demultiplexing, trimming and gene mapping were performed with the kit vendor's proprietary platform. TCRdb holds this immuneACCESS table with in-frame rearrangements only. Some clones are missing; in checked studies, unresolved V genes explain under half, and the rest has no known cause. V and J calls and clone size are as listed in that table; D and trimming were resolved from the DNA. Present in this sample are tens of thousands of clones, around nine tenths of which were seen just once. The biggest ten clones account for 4.5% to 6% of the sample. The time point label for this specimen denotes: week 11, during vaccination. A 20-mer mutant IDH1 peptide at 300 micrograms in Montanide made up each vaccine dose, which was injected subcutaneously together with topical imiquimod. The donors had newly diagnosed IDH1-mutant astrocytomas of WHO grade 3 or 4 that showed loss of nuclear ATRX. The samples were drawn from NOA16, a multicentre, single-arm, open-label phase I trial in Germany that tested a mutant IDH1 peptide vaccine in humans for the first time. The DNeasy Blood and Tissue Kit was used to extract genomic DNA from EDTA blood for TCRB sequencing.

Its CDR3 holds 14 amino acids, cysteine through phenylalanine. Solely the CDR3 DNA is kept, with 42 bases framed from the first base. V gives up 0 bases and J gives up 2 bases, and the segment between their germline ends measures 8 bases. CDR1 and CDR2 were assigned from the germline V gene (reference sequence) as GTSNPN and SVGIG. Overall study outcomes, separate from this receptor: No apparent relationship was observed between pseudoprogression and alterations in the top peripheral T cell clonotypes detected by TCRB sequencing. Across multiple MHC alleles, vaccine-induced immune responses were seen in about 93% of patients. PBMC samples for TCRB deep sequencing were selected based on availability. The authors noted that analyses of patient blood samples could not be reproduced because of sample limitations.

Regarding this clone: The specificity of this receptor is unknown. Base quality data are lacking; no much larger clone is found one base away.

The sample consisted of PBMCs, taken from a glioma patient whose treatment included an IDH1 peptide vaccine. This clonotype was obtained from a woman aged 40-49 years with glioma. The chain links TRBV30 with TRBJ1-5; confidence is insufficient to name the D gene. The nucleotide sequence is given as TGTGCCTGGAGTGTAGGGTGGGGCAATCAGCCCCAGCATTTT. It encodes CAWSVGWGNQPQHF.